These 15 T cell receptor beta chains were all obtained from the same sample, sequenced in a study of T cells in tuberculosis. Profiling relied on immunoSEQ multiplex PCR, and the TCRdb table lists in-frame clones only, not all of them. The sample carries tens of thousands of clones, over 85% recorded once. Indicated time point: new active TB diagnosis, blood taken before or within 7 days of starting treatment. The sample consisted of PBMCs, taken at tuberculosis diagnosis. Every receptor here comes from an adult with tuberculosis.

The chain joins TRBV27 to TRBJ2-7, with D perhaps matching TRBD2 (5 bases). Trimming shortened V by 4 bases and J by 2 bases, and 12 bases separated the two germline ends. The CDR3 is 14 residues long. The germline CDR1 and CDR2 sequences are MNHEY and SMNVEV (reference sequence). CDR3 sequence: CASSWAGPTYEQYF. In DNA, the CDR3 is TGTGCCAGCAGTTGGGCGGGCCCAACCTACGAGCAGTACTTC.

The J gene is TRBJ1-1, the V gene TRBV4-1, with unresolved D. V dropped 4 bases and J dropped 1 base, with 16 bases sitting between them. Germline V gives CDR1 MGHRA, CDR2 YSYEKL. This CDR3 is built from 16 residues. DNA for the CDR3: TGCGCCAGCAGCCGCGTACCGGGGTTTAGGAACACTGAAGCTTTCTTT. It codes for CASSRVPGFRNTEAFF.

Here the CDR3 reads CASSSSLNEQFF. The CDR3 DNA reads TGCGCCAGCAGCTCATCACTCAATGAGCAGTTCTTC. This chain uses TRBV5-1 with TRBJ2-1; D is ambiguous. V lost 3 bases to trimming and J lost 6 bases, with 7 bases between them. Looked up from germline, CDR1 is SGHRS and CDR2 is YFSETQ. The CDR3 runs 12 residues. Combining the CDR3 with reference TRBV5-1 and TRBJ2-1 gives the whole variable domain KAGVTQTPRYLIKTRGQQVTLSCSPISGHRSVSWYQQTPGQGLQFLFEYFSETQRNKGNFPGRFSGRQFSNSRSEMNVSTLELGDSALYLCASSSSLNEQFFGPGTRLTVL.

The J gene is TRBJ2-5, the V gene TRBV2, with TRBD2 matching 8 bases. This CDR3 is built from 17 residues. V lost 6 bases to trimming and J lost 6 bases; unmatched junction nucleotides: 18. Germline CDR1 is SNHLY and CDR2 is FYNNEI. CDR3 protein: CASRPSGGATTVKTQYF. Written as DNA, the CDR3 is TGTGCCAGCAGACCCTCGGGGGGGGCCACCACTGTGAAGACCCAGTACTTC.

The CDR3 loop is CAIRDRGAYEQYF. The DNA of the CDR3 is TGTGCCATCCGGGACAGGGGCGCCTACGAGCAGTACTTC. The chain uses TRBV2 and TRBJ2-7; 10 positions match TRBD1. The J segment lost 2 bases and the V segment lost 10 bases, leaving 5 bases of the junction unmatched. This CDR3 region has 13 residues. Germline assignment: CDR1 SNHLY and CDR2 FYNNEI.

This sequence joins TRBV19 and TRBJ1-1, with D possibly being TRBD1 (5 bases). Germline-derived CDR1 and CDR2 are LNHDA and SQIVND (reference sequence). Trimming pared 6 bases from V and 6 bases from J, leaving 14 bases between. The CDR3 spans 13 residues. The CDR3, as DNA: TGTGCCAGTAGCCTCGCAGGGTTCCCTGAAGCTTTCTTT. It encodes CASSLAGFPEAFF.

This chain joins TRBV27 and TRBJ1-1; D is perhaps TRBD1 (5 bases). V gave up 3 bases and J gave up 4 bases, with 12 bases separating them. The CDR3 spans 14 residues. Germline CDR1 MNHEY, CDR2 SMNVEV (reference sequence). The DNA for the CDR3 is TGTGCCAGCAGTTTCCAGGGATTTGCCACTGAAGCTTTCTTT. Translating it yields CASSFQGFATEAFF.

V and J are TRBV18 and TRBJ1-1; TRBD1 might be the D (5 bases). There are 16 residues in the CDR3. Germline V CDR1 and CDR2: KGHSH, LQKENI. V was clipped by 3 bases and J by 1 base, with 15 bases between them. The CDR3 loop reads CASSPPGRGENTEAFF. CDR3 nucleotides: TGTGCCAGCTCACCCCCCGGGAGAGGGGAGAACACTGAAGCTTTCTTT.

The V and J genes are TRBV28 and TRBJ2-5; D possibly corresponds to TRBD1 (6 bases). V lost 6 bases and J lost 4, with 12 bases in between. From germline, CDR1 is MDHEN and CDR2 SYDVKM. CDR3 size: 13 residues. In DNA, the CDR3 is TGTGCCAGCAGGCCGGACAGTGGAGAGACCCAGTACTTC. Translating gives CASRPDSGETQYF.

The chain employs TRBV5-1 and TRBJ2-2; TRBD2 matches at 8 bases. CDR3 size: 15 residues. V lost 2 bases to trimming and J lost 6 bases; unmatched junction nucleotides: 6. Germline V lookup: CDR1 SGHRS, CDR2 YFSETQ. The CDR3 DNA follows: TGCGCCAGCAGCTTTGGGGCTAGCGGGCCCGGGGAGCTGTTTTTT. Translation gives CASSFGASGPGELFF.

The V call is TRBV12-5, the J call TRBJ2-7; 9 bases line up with TRBD1. The V gene's germline CDR1 is LGHNT and CDR2 FRNRAP. Trimming took 1 base from V and 6 from J; bases not matched to a gene: 10. The CDR3 has 16 residues. The CDR3 sequence is CASGLALTGGTGEQYF. The CDR3 DNA sequence: TGTGCTAGTGGTTTGGCCCTGACAGGGGGTACTGGCGAGCAGTACTTC.

The chain has TRBV5-4 and TRBJ2-3; a weak D match, TRBD2 (5 bases). Germline loops: CDR1 SGHNT, CDR2 YYREEE (reference sequence). This CDR3 has 13 residues. Trimming took 3 bases from V and 3 from J, leaving 8 bases between them. In DNA form, the CDR3 reads TGTGCCAGCAGCTACCTAGCAACAGATACGCAGTATTTT. This translates into CASSYLATDTQYF. The full variable domain, its missing parts supplied by reference TRBV5-4 and TRBJ2-3, is ETGVTQSPTHLIKTRGQQVTLRCSSQSGHNTVSWYQQALGQGPQFIFQYYREEENGRGNFPPRFSGLQFPNYSSELNVNALELDDSALYLCASSYLATDTQYFGPGTRLTVL.

Remarks on this clone: Other DNA sequences in this specimen translate into the identical CDR3. The chain links TRBV11-2 to TRBJ1-1, with D uncertain. V gave up 5 bases and J gave up 0 bases, with 7 bases separating them. Germline CDR1 is SGHAT and CDR2 is FQNNGV. This CDR3 is built from 13 residues. In DNA, the CDR3 is TGTGCCAGCAGCCCCGGTATGAACACTGAAGCTTTCTTT. This codes for CASSPGMNTEAFF.

The chain joins TRBV5-1 to TRBJ2-7; the match to TRBD1 covers 8 bases. The junction had 0 bases not matched to a gene; V was cut back by 1 base and J by 3 bases. Germline V lookup: CDR1 SGHRS, CDR2 YFSETQ. The CDR3 covers 13 residues. CDR3 sequence reads: CASSLTGGYEQYF. The CDR3 DNA sequence: TGCGCCAGCAGCTTGACAGGGGGCTACGAGCAGTACTTC.

V gene TRBV5-6 combines with J gene TRBJ2-3; 10 bases fit TRBD2. V was clipped by 6 bases and J by 5 bases; unmatched bases: 9. The CDR3 runs 15 residues. Germline CDR1 reads SGHDT; CDR2 reads YYEEEE. The CDR3 sequence is CASNGLAGAGDTQYF. DNA of the CDR3: TGTGCCAGCAACGGTCTAGCGGGGGCCGGAGATACGCAGTATTTT.